This entry describes one T cell receptor beta chain. This specimen belongs to a study of regulatory T cells in long-lasting Graves disease. Relying on iRepertoire HTBI primers and Arm-PCR of CDR3 regions, the team built TCR beta libraries. Via MiXCR, TCRdb re-called the multiplex PCR reads, giving one row per CDR3 protein. The sample yields about 540,000 distinct CDR3 sequences, approximately 13% seen once. As for time point: newly diagnosed GD, antithyroid drugs for less than 3 months. Extracted RNA from PBMCs served as the source of the TCR library. V was clipped by 2 bases and J by 3 bases; unmatched bases: 3. Germline values: CDR1 SGDLS, CDR2 YYNGEE. This CDR3 is built from 15 residues. The sample was also linked to a second study, of T cells in Graves' hyperthyroidism and ophthalmopathy. That source reports: Stable Graves' hyperthyroidism meant no ophthalmopathy progression within 18 months. For ophthalmopathy, model prediction preceded onset by a median roughly 5.9 months.

Sequences were derived from peripheral blood mononuclear cells (PBMCs), sampled at new diagnosis, from a patient treated with antithyroid drugs. The chain uses TRBV9 and TRBJ2-3; 10 bases map to TRBD2. The clonotype originates from a man aged 30-40 years with Graves disease. The CDR3 here is CASSVGTSVTDTQYF. The CDR3 DNA reads TGTGCCAGCAGCGTGGGGACTAGCGTTACAGATACGCAGTATTTT.